Given below is one TCR beta chain in context. These data originate in a study of T-cell reconstitution after alpha-beta-depleted transplantation in children. During its preparation, the TCRbeta library received unique molecular identifiers. One entry per CDR3 protein, called by TCRdb with MiXCR from the PCR reads. The data hold about 690,000 distinct CDR3 sequences, with 16% observed a single time. The CDR3 runs 15 residues. V was cut by 0 bases and J by 3 bases, with 11 bases left in between. Germline V gives CDR1 LNHNV, CDR2 YYDKDF (reference sequence). The gene calls are TRBV15 and TRBJ1-2; no firm D call. This sequence originates from a human donor who donated a stem cell graft to a child with acute myeloid leukemia. The starting material was PBMCs from the stem cell graft donor, obtained from the stem cell graft. CDR3 nucleotides: TGTGCCACCAGCAGAGAAACCGACGGGTACTATGGCTACACCTTC. This gives the protein CATSRETDGYYGYTF.